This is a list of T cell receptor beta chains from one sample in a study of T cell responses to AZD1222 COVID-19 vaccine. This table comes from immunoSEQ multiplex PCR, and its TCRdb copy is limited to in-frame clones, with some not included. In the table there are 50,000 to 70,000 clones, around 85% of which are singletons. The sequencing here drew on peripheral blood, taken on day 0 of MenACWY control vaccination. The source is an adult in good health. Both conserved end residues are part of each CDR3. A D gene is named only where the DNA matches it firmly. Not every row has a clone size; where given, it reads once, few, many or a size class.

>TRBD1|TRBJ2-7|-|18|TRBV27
TGTGCCAGCAGCCACATCCATCCAGGGACAGGGGATCCCTACGAGCAGTACTTC
CASSHIHPGTGDPYEQYF
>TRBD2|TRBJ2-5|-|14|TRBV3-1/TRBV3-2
TGTGCCAGCAGGAAGCGGGAGGGATCGGAGACCCAGTACTTC
CASRKREGSETQYF
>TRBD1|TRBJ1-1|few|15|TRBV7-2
TGTGCCAGCAGCTTAGGGGACAGGGTGTACACTGAAGCTTTCTTT
CASSLGDRVYTEAFF
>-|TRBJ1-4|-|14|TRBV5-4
TGTGCCAGCAGCTTGGGTGGTCGTAGTGAAAAACTGTTTTTT
CASSLGGRSEKLFF
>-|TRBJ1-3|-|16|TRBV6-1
TGTGCCAGCAGTGAAGCGCTTCAGGCCTCCCGGGGCACCATATATTTT
CASSEALQASRGTIYF
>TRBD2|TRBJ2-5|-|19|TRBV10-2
TGCGCCAGCACCTCGAGAGGGTGGGAGGGACTAGCGGGACAAGAGACCCAGTACTTC
CASTSRGWEGLAGQETQYF
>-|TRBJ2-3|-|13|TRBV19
TGTGCCAGTATTGGGAGTGGGTCAGATACGCAGTATTTT
CASIGSGSDTQYF
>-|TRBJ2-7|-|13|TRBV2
TGTGCCGGAGCTAGCTCTAGGGGTTACGAGCAGTACTTC
CAGASSRGYEQYF
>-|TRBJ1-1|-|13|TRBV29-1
TGCAGCGTTGACGACAGCATGAACACTGAAGCTTTCTTT
CSVDDSMNTEAFF
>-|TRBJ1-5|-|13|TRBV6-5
TGTGCCAGCAGAGGACTGTCCAATCAGCCCCAGCATTTT
CASRGLSNQPQHF
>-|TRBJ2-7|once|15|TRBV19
TGTGCCAGTAGTCCCGGAGGGCTCAGGCTCTACGAGCAGTACTTC
CASSPGGLRLYEQYF
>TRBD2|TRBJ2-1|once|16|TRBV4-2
TGTGCCAGCAGCCCGATTGGACTAGCGGGAGACCATGAGCAGTTCTTC
CASSPIGLAGDHEQFF
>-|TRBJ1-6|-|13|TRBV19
TGTGCCAGTAGTATAAACCGGAGTTCACCCCTCCACTTT
CASSINRSSPLHF
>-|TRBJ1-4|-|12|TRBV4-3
TGCGCCAGCAGCCAAGTAAAGGAAAAACTGTTTTTT
CASSQVKEKLFF